These T cell receptor beta chains were read from a single sample in a study of blood T cell repertoires in COVID-19. Clones were sequenced by immunoSEQ multiplex PCR, and TCRdb holds only the in-frame ones, with some missing. This table has 120,000 or so clones, 75% to 90% appearing once. Specimen: peripheral blood. Every receptor here comes from a man aged 65 to 79 with active or convalescent COVID-19. Both conserved end residues are trimmed from each CDR3. The order of the fields is V gene, CDR3 protein.

V gene: TRBV6-5; CDR3 protein: ASSYSTEAGNTIY
V gene: TRBV24-1; CDR3 protein: ATSDNSGSGNNEQF
V gene: TRBV6-5; CDR3 protein: ASSPRGNQPQH
V gene: TRBV6-5; CDR3 protein: ASSYGQGFAF
V gene: TRBV5-8; CDR3 protein: ASSSGVLAGVQETQY
V gene: TRBV7-9; CDR3 protein: ASSRGTVSGETQY
V gene: TRBV7-9; CDR3 protein: ASSRALADYF
V gene: TRBV7-9; CDR3 protein: ASSLSTSGTYEQY
V gene: TRBV19; CDR3 protein: ASRESGNTEAF
V gene: TRBV27; CDR3 protein: ASSPLSQGAFLYGYT
V gene: TRBV2; CDR3 protein: ASLWGQAYGYT
V gene: TRBV5-1; CDR3 protein: ASTSSGAVNTEAF
V gene: TRBV25-1; CDR3 protein: ASSKTGALYGYT
V gene: TRBV7-8; CDR3 protein: ASSFELYEGYT
V gene: TRBV29-1; CDR3 protein: SVGTTRSGANVLT
V gene: TRBV18; CDR3 protein: ASSRGQRTGDTQY
V gene: TRBV5-1; CDR3 protein: ASSLVSGQILNTEAF
V gene: TRBV3-1/TRBV3-2; CDR3 protein: ASSQGFQFEAF
V gene: TRBV24-1; CDR3 protein: ATSDRDTSTDTQY
V gene: TRBV20-1; CDR3 protein: SASWGESGYT
V gene: TRBV7-9; CDR3 protein: ASSSGSTGGGGEKLF
V gene: TRBV27; CDR3 protein: ASSLGQTPSHEQY
V gene: TRBV4-1; CDR3 protein: ASSQEISGHYEQY
V gene: TRBV6-5; CDR3 protein: ASSYHFTGDPEQY
V gene: TRBV19; CDR3 protein: ASSDSGQGGDQPQH
V gene: TRBV5-1; CDR3 protein: ASSSRDPNYGYT
V gene: TRBV6-2/TRBV6-3; CDR3 protein: ASSYSSSQVEAF
V gene: TRBV7-2; CDR3 protein: ASSLYTDTQY
V gene: TRBV3-1/TRBV3-2; CDR3 protein: ASSQLRDTEEQF
V gene: TRBV5-1; CDR3 protein: ASRRESYNEQF
V gene: TRBV21-1; CDR3 protein: ASSPEGAYGYT
V gene: TRBV5-4; CDR3 protein: ASSGGGQETQY
V gene: TRBV5-1; CDR3 protein: ASSLGQDTDTQY
V gene: TRBV29-1; CDR3 protein: SVRQGDSYEQY
V gene: TRBV11-2; CDR3 protein: ASSLGLAGIGEQY
V gene: TRBV3-1/TRBV3-2; CDR3 protein: ASSPRRRLAGPSYNEQF
V gene: TRBV5-1; CDR3 protein: ASSDTYNEQF
V gene: TRBV18; CDR3 protein: ASSPGRWQSDIQGYT
V gene: TRBV27; CDR3 protein: ASSSDRVDEQY